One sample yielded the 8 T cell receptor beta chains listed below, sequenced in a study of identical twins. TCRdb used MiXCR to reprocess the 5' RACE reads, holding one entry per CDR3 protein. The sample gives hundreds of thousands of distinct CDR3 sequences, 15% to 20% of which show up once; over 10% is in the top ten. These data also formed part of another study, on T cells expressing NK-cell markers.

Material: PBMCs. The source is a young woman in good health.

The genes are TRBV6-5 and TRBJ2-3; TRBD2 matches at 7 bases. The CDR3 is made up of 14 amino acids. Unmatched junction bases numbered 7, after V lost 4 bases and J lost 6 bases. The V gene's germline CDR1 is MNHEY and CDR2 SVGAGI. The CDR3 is CASSFGGSRDTQYF. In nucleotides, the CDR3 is TGTGCCAGCAGTTTTGGCGGGAGTAGGGATACGCAGTATTTT.

CDR3 amino acids: CASRIAGVHTGELFF. The CDR3, as DNA: TGTGCCAGCAGAATAGCGGGAGTCCACACCGGGGAGCTGTTTTTT. The rearrangement links TRBV27 to TRBJ2-2, with 9 bases lining up with TRBD2. In germline, CDR1 is MNHEY, CDR2 SMNVEV (reference sequence). J gave up 3 bases and V 6 bases, and 5 bases lay outside the gene matches. CDR3 length equals 15 residues.

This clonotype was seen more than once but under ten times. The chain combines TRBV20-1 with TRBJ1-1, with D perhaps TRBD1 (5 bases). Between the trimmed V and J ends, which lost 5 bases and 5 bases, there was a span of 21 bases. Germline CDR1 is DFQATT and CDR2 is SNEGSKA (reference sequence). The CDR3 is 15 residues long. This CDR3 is CSAPTGGVKRTEAFF. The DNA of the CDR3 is TGCAGTGCTCCGACGGGGGGGGTAAAAAGAACTGAAGCTTTCTTT.

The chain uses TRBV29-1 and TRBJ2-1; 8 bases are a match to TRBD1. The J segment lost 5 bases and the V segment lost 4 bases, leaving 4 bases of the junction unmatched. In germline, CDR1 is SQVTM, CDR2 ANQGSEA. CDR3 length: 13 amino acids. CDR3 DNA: TGCAGCGTTGTTGGACAGGGACACAATGAGCAGTTCTTC. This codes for CSVVGQGHNEQFF.

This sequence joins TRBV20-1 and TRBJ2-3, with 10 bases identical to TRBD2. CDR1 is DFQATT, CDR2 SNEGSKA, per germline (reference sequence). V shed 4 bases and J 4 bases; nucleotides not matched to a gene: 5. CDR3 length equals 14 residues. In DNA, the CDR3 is TGCAGTGCTAAGGCTAGCGGGAGTTCAGATACGCAGTATTTT. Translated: CSAKASGSSDTQYF.

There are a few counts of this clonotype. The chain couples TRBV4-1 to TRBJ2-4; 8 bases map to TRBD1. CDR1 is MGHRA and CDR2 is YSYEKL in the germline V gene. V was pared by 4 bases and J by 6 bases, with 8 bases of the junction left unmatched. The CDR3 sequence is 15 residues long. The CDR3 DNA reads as TGCGCCAGCAGCCCCTGGACAGGGAGAACAAACATTCAGTACTTC. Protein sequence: CASSPWTGRTNIQYF.

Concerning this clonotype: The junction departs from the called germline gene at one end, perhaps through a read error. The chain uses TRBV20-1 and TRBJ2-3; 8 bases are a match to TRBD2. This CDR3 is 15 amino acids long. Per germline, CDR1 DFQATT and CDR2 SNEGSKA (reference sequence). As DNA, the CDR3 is TGCAGTGCTAGGATTCCGGCGGGGGGCACGGATACGCAGTATTTT. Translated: CSARIPAGGTDTQYF.

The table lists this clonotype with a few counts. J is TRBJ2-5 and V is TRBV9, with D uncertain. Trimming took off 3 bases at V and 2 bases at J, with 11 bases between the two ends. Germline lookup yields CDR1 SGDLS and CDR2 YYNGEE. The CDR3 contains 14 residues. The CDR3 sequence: CASSGGTVQETQYF. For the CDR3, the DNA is TGTGCCAGCAGCGGGGGAACCGTTCAAGAGACCCAGTACTTC.